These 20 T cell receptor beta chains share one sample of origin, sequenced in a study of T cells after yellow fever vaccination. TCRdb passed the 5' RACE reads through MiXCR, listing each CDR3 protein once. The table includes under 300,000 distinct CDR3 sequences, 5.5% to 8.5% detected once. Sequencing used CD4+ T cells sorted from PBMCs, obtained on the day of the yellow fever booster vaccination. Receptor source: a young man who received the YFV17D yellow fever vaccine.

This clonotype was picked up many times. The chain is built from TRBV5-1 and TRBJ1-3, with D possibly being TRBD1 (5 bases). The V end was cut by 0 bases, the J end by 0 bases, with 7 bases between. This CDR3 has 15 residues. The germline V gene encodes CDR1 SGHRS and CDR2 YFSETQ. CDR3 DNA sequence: TGCGCCAGCAGCTTGGTGGGGGGCTCTGGAAACACCATATATTTT. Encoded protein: CASSLVGGSGNTIYF.

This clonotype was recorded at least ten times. CDR3 DNA: TGTGCCAGCAGCTTGGGACAGCAAGAGACCCAGTACTTC. This translates into CASSLGQQETQYF. The V gene is TRBV7-2, the J gene TRBJ2-5; 7 bases map to TRBD1. The CDR3 has 13 residues. Unmatched junction bases numbered 0, after V lost 3 bases and J lost 2 bases. Germline V gene sequence: CDR1 SGHTA, CDR2 FQGNSA.

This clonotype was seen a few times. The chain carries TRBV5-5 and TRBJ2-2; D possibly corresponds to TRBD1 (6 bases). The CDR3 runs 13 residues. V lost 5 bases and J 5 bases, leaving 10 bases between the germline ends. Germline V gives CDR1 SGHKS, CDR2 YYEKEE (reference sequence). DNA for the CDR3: TGTGCCAGCAGACCTAGGGGGACCGGGGAGCTGTTTTTT. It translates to CASRPRGTGELFF.

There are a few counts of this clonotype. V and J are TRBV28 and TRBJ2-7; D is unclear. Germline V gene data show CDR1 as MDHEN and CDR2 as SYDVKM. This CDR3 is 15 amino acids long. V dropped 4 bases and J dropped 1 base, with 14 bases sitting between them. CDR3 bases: TGTGCCAGCAGTTACCCGTCTCTCGCTTCCTACGAGCAGTACTTC. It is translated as CASSYPSLASYEQYF.

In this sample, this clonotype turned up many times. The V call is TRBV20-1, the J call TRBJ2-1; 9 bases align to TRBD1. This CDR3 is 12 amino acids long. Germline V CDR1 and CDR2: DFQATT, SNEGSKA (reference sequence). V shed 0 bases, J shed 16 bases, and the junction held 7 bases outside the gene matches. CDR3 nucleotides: TGCAGTGCTAGAGAGAACAGGGGGCGAATTTTCTTC. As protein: CSARENRGRIFF.

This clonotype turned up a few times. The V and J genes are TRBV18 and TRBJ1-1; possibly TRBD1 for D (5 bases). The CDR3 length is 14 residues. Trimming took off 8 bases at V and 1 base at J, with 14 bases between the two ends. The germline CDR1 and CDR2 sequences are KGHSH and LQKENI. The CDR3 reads CASGMQGTNTEAFF. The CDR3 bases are TGTGCCAGCGGGATGCAGGGTACGAACACTGAAGCTTTCTTT.

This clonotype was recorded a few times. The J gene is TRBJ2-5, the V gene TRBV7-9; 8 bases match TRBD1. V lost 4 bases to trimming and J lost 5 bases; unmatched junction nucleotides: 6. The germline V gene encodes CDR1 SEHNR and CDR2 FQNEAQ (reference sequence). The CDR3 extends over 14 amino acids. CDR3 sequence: CASSYQGAGETQYF. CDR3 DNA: TGTGCCAGCAGCTATCAGGGGGCAGGGGAGACCCAGTACTTC.

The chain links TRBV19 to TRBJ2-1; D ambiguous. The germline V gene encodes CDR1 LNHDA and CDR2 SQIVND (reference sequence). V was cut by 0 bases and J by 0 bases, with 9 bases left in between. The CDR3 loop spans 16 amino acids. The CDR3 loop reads CASSIDKQSSYNEQFF. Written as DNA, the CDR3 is TGTGCCAGTAGTATAGACAAGCAGAGCTCCTACAATGAGCAGTTCTTC.

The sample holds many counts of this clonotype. CDR3 residues: CSAPSDLETQYF. DNA of the CDR3: TGCAGTGCACCCTCCGACTTGGAGACCCAGTACTTC. The chain links TRBV20-1 to TRBJ2-5; no reliable D call. Germline CDR1 DFQATT, CDR2 SNEGSKA (reference sequence). The CDR3 is made up of 12 amino acids. V gave up 6 bases and J gave up 5 bases, with 13 bases separating them.

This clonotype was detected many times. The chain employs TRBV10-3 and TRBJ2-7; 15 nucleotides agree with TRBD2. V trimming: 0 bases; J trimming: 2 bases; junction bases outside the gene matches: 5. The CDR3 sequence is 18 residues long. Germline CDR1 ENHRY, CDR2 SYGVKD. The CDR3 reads CAISESQRTSGRAYEQYF. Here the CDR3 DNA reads TGTGCCATCAGTGAGTCCCAACGGACTAGCGGGAGGGCCTACGAGCAGTACTTC.

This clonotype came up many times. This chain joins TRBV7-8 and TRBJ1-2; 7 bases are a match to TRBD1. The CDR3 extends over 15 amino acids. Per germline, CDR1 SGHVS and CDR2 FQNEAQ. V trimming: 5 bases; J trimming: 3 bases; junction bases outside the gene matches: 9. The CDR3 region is CASSHRVTGDYGYTF. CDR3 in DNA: TGTGCCAGCAGCCACCGAGTAACAGGGGACTATGGCTACACCTTC.

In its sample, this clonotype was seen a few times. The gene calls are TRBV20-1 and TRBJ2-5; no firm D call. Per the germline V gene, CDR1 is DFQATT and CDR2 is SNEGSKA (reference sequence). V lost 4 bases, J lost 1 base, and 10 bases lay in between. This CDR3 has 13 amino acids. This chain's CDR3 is CSANFRLQETQYF. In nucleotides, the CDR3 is TGCAGTGCTAATTTCAGACTCCAAGAGACCCAGTACTTC.

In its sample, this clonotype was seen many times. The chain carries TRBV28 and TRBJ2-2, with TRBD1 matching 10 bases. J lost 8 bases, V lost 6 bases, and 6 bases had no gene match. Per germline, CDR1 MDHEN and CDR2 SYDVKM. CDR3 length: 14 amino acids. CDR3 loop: CASRSTGGKGELFF. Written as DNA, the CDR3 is TGTGCCAGCAGGTCGACAGGGGGCAAAGGGGAGCTGTTTTTT. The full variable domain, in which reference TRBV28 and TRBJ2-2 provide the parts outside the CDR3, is DVKVTQSSRYLVKRTGEKVFLECVQDMDHENMFWYRQDPGLGLRLIYFSYDVKMKEKGDIPEGYSVSREKKERFSLILESASTNQTSMYLCASRSTGGKGELFFGEGSRLTVL.

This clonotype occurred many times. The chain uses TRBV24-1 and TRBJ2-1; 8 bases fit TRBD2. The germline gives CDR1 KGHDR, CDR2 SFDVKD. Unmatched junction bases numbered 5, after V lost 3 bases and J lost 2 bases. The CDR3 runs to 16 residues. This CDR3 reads CATSDQAGETYNEQFF. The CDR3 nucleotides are TGTGCCACCAGTGATCAAGCGGGAGAGACCTACAATGAGCAGTTCTTC.

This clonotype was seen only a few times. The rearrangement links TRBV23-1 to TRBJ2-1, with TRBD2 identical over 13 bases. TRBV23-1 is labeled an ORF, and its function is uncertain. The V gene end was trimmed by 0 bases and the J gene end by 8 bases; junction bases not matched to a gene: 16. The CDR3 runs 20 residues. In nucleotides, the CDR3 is TGCGCCAGCAGTCAATCGGGGGCGAATATTGGGACTAGCGGGAATGATGAGCAGTTCTTC. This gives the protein CASSQSGANIGTSGNDEQFF.

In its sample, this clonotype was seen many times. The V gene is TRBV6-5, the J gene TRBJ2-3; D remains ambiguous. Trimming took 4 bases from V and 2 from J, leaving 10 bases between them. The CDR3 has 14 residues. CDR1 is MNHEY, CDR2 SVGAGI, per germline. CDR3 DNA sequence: TGTGCCAGCAGTTCCCCCGGACCCACAGATACGCAGTATTTT. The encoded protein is CASSSPGPTDTQYF.

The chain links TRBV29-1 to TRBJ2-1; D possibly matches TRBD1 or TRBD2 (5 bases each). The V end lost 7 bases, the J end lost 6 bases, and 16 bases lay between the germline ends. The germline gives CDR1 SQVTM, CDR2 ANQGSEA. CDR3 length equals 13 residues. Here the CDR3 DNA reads TGCAGCGGGACGAGGGGCGCCCTCAATGAGCAGTTCTTC. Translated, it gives CSGTRGALNEQFF.

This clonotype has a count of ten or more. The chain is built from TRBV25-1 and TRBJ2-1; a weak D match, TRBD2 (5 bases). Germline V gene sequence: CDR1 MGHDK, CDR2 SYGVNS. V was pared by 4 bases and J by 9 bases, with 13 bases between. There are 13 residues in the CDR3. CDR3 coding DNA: TGTGCCAGCAGTGCGACTGGGAGCGGTGAGCAGTTCTTC. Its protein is CASSATGSGEQFF.

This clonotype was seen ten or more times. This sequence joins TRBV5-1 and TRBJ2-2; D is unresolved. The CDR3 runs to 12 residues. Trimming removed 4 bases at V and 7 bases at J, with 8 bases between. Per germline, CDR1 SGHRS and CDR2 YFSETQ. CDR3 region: CASSITRGELFF. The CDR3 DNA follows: TGCGCCAGCAGCATAACCCGCGGGGAGCTGTTTTTT.

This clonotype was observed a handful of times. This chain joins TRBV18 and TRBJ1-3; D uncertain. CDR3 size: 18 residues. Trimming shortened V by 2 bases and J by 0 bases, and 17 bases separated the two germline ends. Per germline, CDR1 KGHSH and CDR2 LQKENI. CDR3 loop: CASSPSSGLLSSGNTIYF. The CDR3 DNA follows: TGTGCCAGCTCACCATCCAGCGGACTCTTAAGCTCTGGAAACACCATATATTTT.